Each of the 11 T cell receptor beta chains below was sequenced from the same sample in a study of shared clonotypes between healthy human individuals. Assay: immunoSEQ multiplex PCR; the TCRdb copy retains only in-frame clones and omits some. The sample lists some 580,000 clones; more than 95% were seen once. The specimen was naive CD4+ T cells sorted from blood. Stated subset: CD45RA+ positively selected. These receptors were obtained from a woman under 40 in good health.

The J gene is TRBJ1-1, the V gene TRBV6-6; 7 positions agree with TRBD1. From germline, CDR1 is MNHNY and CDR2 SVGAGI (reference sequence). The trim removed 8 bases at V and 1 base at J, leaving 4 bases unmatched. This CDR3 comprises 13 residues. The CDR3 reads CASRQGGNTEAFF. The CDR3 coding sequence is TGTGCCAGCCGCCAGGGGGGGAACACTGAAGCTTTCTTT.

The rearrangement uses TRBV19 and TRBJ1-1; D is unresolved. This CDR3 spans 14 amino acids. Trimming removed 3 bases from V and 0 bases from J, with 8 bases in between. CDR1 and CDR2 from the germline V gene are LNHDA and SQIVND (reference sequence). The CDR3 is CASSIKIMNTEAFF. CDR3 in DNA: TGTGCCAGTAGTATTAAGATCATGAACACTGAAGCTTTCTTT.

The CDR3: CASSFASGATDTQYF. The CDR3 nucleotides are TGTGCCAGCAGTTTCGCTAGCGGAGCTACAGATACGCAGTATTTT. J is TRBJ2-3 and V is TRBV28; 7 positions match TRBD2. Germline-derived CDR1 and CDR2 are MDHEN and SYDVKM. Trimming at V came to 3 bases and at J to 3 bases, leaving 6 bases not matched to a gene. The CDR3 length is 15 residues.

V usage is TRBV6-6 and J usage is TRBJ1-2; D might be TRBD1 (5 bases). This CDR3 contains 15 residues. CDR1 is MNHNY and CDR2 is SVGAGI in the germline V gene (reference sequence). V was cut by 7 bases and J by 4 bases, with 19 bases left in between. CDR3: CASTYVGGEAYGYTF. The CDR3 DNA reads TGTGCCAGCACCTACGTGGGAGGGGAAGCCTATGGCTACACCTTC.

The genes are TRBV27 and TRBJ2-3; 8 nucleotides line up with TRBD1. The V segment lost 2 bases and the J segment 4 bases; nucleotides outside the gene matches: 2. Germline V lookup: CDR1 MNHEY, CDR2 SMNVEV (reference sequence). CDR3 length: 14 amino acids. CDR3 residues: CASSLPGGADTQYF. CDR3 sequence (DNA): TGTGCCAGCAGTTTACCAGGGGGCGCAGATACGCAGTATTTT.

The rearrangement links TRBV28 to TRBJ2-7; D may be TRBD1 (7 bases). Germline CDR1 MDHEN, CDR2 SYDVKM. V was pared by 1 base and J by 3 bases, with 10 bases between. CDR3 length equals 14 residues. CDR3 DNA: TGTGCCAGCAGTTTATTCCAGGGGGGCTACGAGCAGTACTTC. Its translation: CASSLFQGGYEQYF.

J is TRBJ2-1 and V is TRBV2, with D uncertain. The germline CDR1 and CDR2 sequences are SNHLY and FYNNEI. This CDR3 is 10 amino acids long. With 5 bases removed from V and 9 bases from J, the gap between germline ends came to 5 bases. CDR3 region: CASSTLEQFF. CDR3 DNA sequence: TGTGCCAGCAGTACACTTGAGCAGTTCTTC.

V and J are TRBV28 and TRBJ2-2; D ambiguous. V was clipped by 6 bases and J by 9 bases, with 23 bases between them. The CDR3 covers 16 residues. CDR1 and CDR2 from the germline V gene are MDHEN and SYDVKM. CDR3 residues: CASSPPPGIPRRELFF. DNA for the CDR3: TGTGCCAGCAGCCCACCACCTGGGATCCCTAGAAGGGAGCTGTTTTTT.

V is TRBV7-9 and J is TRBJ2-7; the D gene is possibly TRBD1 (5 bases). The germline V gene encodes CDR1 SEHNR and CDR2 FQNEAQ (reference sequence). This CDR3 has 11 residues. For the CDR3, the DNA is TGTGCTACAGACAGAGTCTACGAGCAGTACTTC. It yields the protein CATDRVYEQYF.

This clone was found once. The rearrangement links TRBV6-1 to TRBJ2-7; tentatively, D is TRBD2 (6 bases). Germline CDR1 and CDR2: MNHNS and SASEGT. Deletions cut 7 bases from V and 7 bases from J, with 23 bases between. The length of the CDR3 is 15 residues. In DNA form, the CDR3 reads TGTGCCAGCACGTATCGGCGGGAAGGACGAAATGAGCAGTACTTC. Encoded protein: CASTYRREGRNEQYF.

V usage is TRBV2 and J usage is TRBJ1-3; 8 nucleotides line up with TRBD1. With 1 base clipped from V and 7 bases from J, the junction kept 3 bases outside the gene matches. The CDR3 runs 14 residues. Per germline, CDR1 SNHLY and CDR2 FYNNEI. CDR3 bases: TGTGCCAGCAGTGAAGGGACAGGGATTAACACCATATATTTT. Residues: CASSEGTGINTIYF.